What follows are 32 T cell receptor beta chains derived from one specimen sequenced in a study of blood T cell repertoires in COVID-19. The method was immunoSEQ multiplex PCR; TCRdb's version includes in-frame clones alone and lacks a portion of them. The sample consists of around 260,000 clones, less than 90% of them appearing once. Material for sequencing was peripheral blood. The receptors stem from a man aged 30 to 45 with active or convalescent COVID-19.

This clone has more than one count but fewer than ten. The chain's CDR3 is CASRVDRAGETQYF. The CDR3, as DNA: TGTGCCAGCAGGGTTGACAGGGCAGGAGAGACCCAGTACTTC. The V and J genes are TRBV2 and TRBJ2-5, with 7 nucleotides matching TRBD1. From germline, CDR1 is SNHLY and CDR2 FYNNEI. V shed 6 bases, J shed 4 bases, and the junction held 8 bases outside the gene matches. This CDR3 is built from 14 residues.

The genes are TRBV19 and TRBJ1-5; 8 nucleotides line up with TRBD1. Germline assignment: CDR1 LNHDA and CDR2 SQIVND (reference sequence). Unmatched junction bases numbered 12, after V lost 3 bases and J lost 8 bases. The CDR3 is 16 amino acids. The CDR3 region has the DNA TGTGCCAGTAGTATTAATTCCGGACAGGGTTTCAAGCCCCAGCATTTT. It is translated as CASSINSGQGFKPQHF.

V and J are TRBV12-3 or TRBV12-4 and TRBJ1-2, with 11 bases identical to TRBD1. CDR3 length equals 13 residues. With V trimmed by 6 bases and J by 7 bases, 4 bases remained unmatched. CDR3 sequence (DNA): TGTGCCAGCAGCCGAGGACAGGGGGCTGGCTACACCTTC. This encodes CASSRGQGAGYTF.

The rearrangement uses TRBV10-3 and TRBJ1-1; D ambiguous. V gave up 4 bases and J gave up 4 bases, with 13 bases separating them. CDR1 and CDR2 (germline): ENHRY, SYGVKD. The CDR3 is made up of 14 amino acids. The CDR3 spells CAISGGSGFTEAFF. The CDR3, as DNA: TGTGCCATCAGTGGGGGTAGCGGTTTCACTGAAGCTTTCTTT.

The chain employs TRBV7-6 and TRBJ2-1; 9 bases fit TRBD2. The CDR3 sequence is 15 residues long. V shed 1 base, J shed 8 bases, and the junction held 6 bases outside the gene matches. Germline CDR1 and CDR2: SGHVS and FNYEAQ. CDR3 nucleotides: TGTGCCAGCAGCTTAGACACAGCGGGGGGCCATGAGCAGTTCTTC. Residues: CASSLDTAGGHEQFF.

The V gene is TRBV4-2, the J gene TRBJ1-6, with D hard to call. Trimming took off 0 bases at V and 0 bases at J, with 3 bases between the two ends. The CDR3 runs 15 residues. Per germline, CDR1 LGHNA and CDR2 YNFKEQ. The CDR3 DNA follows: TGTGCCAGCAGCCAAGACAGCTCCTATAATTCACCCCTCCACTTT. Its protein is CASSQDSSYNSPLHF.

This rearrangement joins TRBV10-3 to TRBJ1-1; D remains unclear. This CDR3 contains 12 residues. Germline values: CDR1 ENHRY, CDR2 SYGVKD. The V gene lost 6 bases and the J gene lost 2 bases, with 7 bases spanning the gap. CDR3 loop: CAIRAENTEAFF. The CDR3 nucleotides are TGTGCCATCAGGGCAGAAAACACTGAAGCTTTCTTT.

This rearrangement joins TRBV4-3 to TRBJ2-2, with a tentative D call TRBD2 (7 bases). Per germline, CDR1 LGHNA and CDR2 YSLEER. The V end was cut by 0 bases, the J end by 7 bases, with 15 bases between. The CDR3 totals 16 residues. CDR3 nucleotides: TGCGCCAGCAGCCAAGATTGGGGGGGCCTTATCGGGGAGCTGTTTTTT. Translating it yields CASSQDWGGLIGELFF.

V and J are TRBV5-1 and TRBJ2-2; 9 bases agree with TRBD1. V lost 4 bases and J lost 4; bases outside the gene matches: 17. Germline CDR1 reads SGHRS; CDR2 reads YFSETQ. This CDR3 region has 19 residues. Here the CDR3 DNA reads TGCGCCAGCAGCGTGGCCGGGACAGGGTTGCAGATGGGCACCGGGGAGCTGTTTTTT. Its translation: CASSVAGTGLQMGTGELFF.

The chain combines TRBV30 with TRBJ1-1; 7 bases match TRBD1. There are 13 residues in the CDR3. V lost 4 bases to trimming and J lost 2 bases; unmatched junction nucleotides: 4. Germline V gene data show CDR1 as GTSNPN and CDR2 as SVGIG (reference sequence). The CDR3 nucleotides are TGTGCCTGGAATGACAGGGCTAACACTGAAGCTTTCTTT. It codes for CAWNDRANTEAFF.

V and J are TRBV30 and TRBJ2-7; 9 bases agree with TRBD2. The CDR3 extends over 15 amino acids. J gave up 7 bases and V 2 bases, and 12 bases lay outside the gene matches. Per the germline V gene, CDR1 is GTSNPN and CDR2 is SVGIG (reference sequence). CDR3 sequence (DNA): TGTGCCTGGAGTTACCATAGCGGGGGCAGGGGTGAGCAGTACTTC. Its translation: CAWSYHSGGRGEQYF.

A single count supports this clone. The chain combines TRBV6-2 or TRBV6-3 with TRBJ1-2; D possibly corresponds to TRBD1 (5 bases). CDR3 length: 15 amino acids. With 0 bases removed from V and 9 bases from J, the gap between germline ends came to 17 bases. Per the germline V gene, CDR1 is MNHEY and CDR2 is SVGEGT. The chain's CDR3 is CASSYSSGGFLRYTF. The CDR3 DNA follows: TGTGCCAGCAGTTACTCCAGCGGGGGGTTTTTACGCTACACCTTC.

The chain employs TRBV18 and TRBJ1-3, with unresolved D. Trimming removed 3 bases at V and 1 base at J, with 10 bases between. The CDR3 loop spans 15 amino acids. Germline V CDR1 and CDR2: KGHSH, LQKENI. CDR3 residues: CASSPPGRSGNTIYF. The CDR3 DNA is TGTGCCAGCTCACCCCCGGGTCGATCTGGAAACACCATATATTTT.

V usage is TRBV5-6 and J usage is TRBJ1-5; unclear D gene. V lost 4 bases, J lost 1 base, and 12 bases lay in between. The CDR3 length is 15 residues. The germline CDR1 and CDR2 sequences are SGHDT and YYEEEE. CDR3 sequence (DNA): TGTGCCAGCAGCCTCAAAGGCGGGAGCAATCAGCCCCAGCATTTT. This translates into CASSLKGGSNQPQHF. Full variable domain (missing parts from reference TRBV5-6 and TRBJ1-5): DAGVTQSPTHLIKTRGQQVTLRCSPKSGHDTVSWYQQALGQGPQFIFQYYEEEERQRGNFPDRFSGHQFPNYSSELNVNALLLGDSALYLCASSLKGGSNQPQHFGDGTRLSIL.

This chain links TRBV9 with TRBJ2-3; 10 nucleotides align to TRBD2. V shed 4 bases and J 5 bases; nucleotides not matched to a gene: 10. The CDR3 runs to 16 residues. CDR1 is SGDLS and CDR2 is YYNGEE in the germline V gene. CDR3 DNA: TGTGCCAGCAGCCTAAGCGGGGGGGCCGGGCGAGATACGCAGTATTTT. Translation: CASSLSGGAGRDTQYF.

This clone was found once. The J gene is TRBJ1-3, the V gene TRBV27; the match to TRBD1 covers 9 bases. With 8 bases clipped from V and 1 base from J, the junction kept 0 bases outside the gene matches. The CDR3 sequence is 13 residues long. CDR1 is MNHEY, CDR2 SMNVEV, per germline (reference sequence). For the CDR3, the DNA is TGTGCCAGCGGACAGGGGTCTGGAAACACCATATATTTT. Protein sequence: CASGQGSGNTIYF.

The chain uses TRBV19 and TRBJ1-2; 9 positions match TRBD1. V lost 7 bases to trimming and J lost 1 base; unmatched junction nucleotides: 7. The CDR3 has 15 amino acids. The germline CDR1 and CDR2 sequences are LNHDA and SQIVND (reference sequence). This chain's CDR3 is CASTLGTGLNYGYTF. CDR3 sequence (DNA): TGTGCCAGTACTCTCGGGACAGGGCTTAACTATGGCTACACCTTC.

With respect to this clone: The same CDR3 also results from other DNA sequences found in this sample. CDR3 nucleotides: TGTGCCAGCAGTGGGGGGACAGGGCAAGAGACCCAGTACTTC. This sequence encodes CASSGGTGQETQYF. The chain has TRBV2 and TRBJ2-5; the match to TRBD1 covers 9 bases. Trimming removed 4 bases from V and 2 bases from J; junction bases left unmatched: 2. Germline assignment: CDR1 SNHLY and CDR2 FYNNEI. The CDR3 has 14 residues. Full variable domain (outside the CDR3, taken from reference TRBV2 and TRBJ2-5): EPEVTQTPSHQVTQMGQEVILRCVPISNHLYFYWYRQILGQKVEFLVSFYNNEISEKSEIFDDQFSVERPDGSNFTLKIRSTKLEDSAMYFCASSGGTGQETQYFGPGTRLLVL.

This clone was recorded a few times. The chain combines TRBV27 with TRBJ2-7; D is uncertain. The V gene lost 2 bases and the J gene lost 6 bases, with 17 bases spanning the gap. Germline V gene data show CDR1 as MNHEY and CDR2 as SMNVEV (reference sequence). The CDR3 consists of 15 residues. CDR3 nucleotides: TGTGCCAGCAGTTTACGGCCTGATCTCGGGTCCGAGCAGTACTTC. It codes for CASSLRPDLGSEQYF.

The chain couples TRBV27 to TRBJ1-6, with unresolved D. This CDR3 has 12 amino acids. Germline V lookup: CDR1 MNHEY, CDR2 SMNVEV (reference sequence). Deletions cut 4 bases from V and 11 bases from J, with 9 bases between. The CDR3 nucleotides read TGTGCCAGCAGTTCGGGGAGAACACCCCTCCACTTT. Amino acid sequence: CASSSGRTPLHF.

The chain couples TRBV4-1 to TRBJ1-2, with TRBD1 matching 7 bases. Germline-derived CDR1 and CDR2 are MGHRA and YSYEKL. V was pared by 3 bases and J by 4 bases, with 5 bases of the junction left unmatched. This CDR3 contains 14 residues. The CDR3 spells CASSQGDSIYGYTF. The CDR3 bases are TGCGCCAGCAGCCAGGGGGACAGCATCTATGGCTACACCTTC.

The chain has TRBV5-4 and TRBJ2-3; D call uncertain. Germline V gene sequence: CDR1 SGHNT, CDR2 YYREEE (reference sequence). V was clipped by 0 bases and J by 4 bases, with 9 bases between them. The length of the CDR3 is 14 residues. Written as DNA, the CDR3 is TGTGCCAGCAGCTTGGATCAAGCCGCAGATACGCAGTATTTT. The encoded protein is CASSLDQAADTQYF.

The gene calls are TRBV5-1 and TRBJ2-6; 10 bases are a match to TRBD2. CDR3 length: 21 amino acids. The V segment lost 4 bases and the J segment 0 bases; nucleotides outside the gene matches: 16. Germline CDR1 reads SGHRS; CDR2 reads YFSETQ. The CDR3 DNA reads as TGCGCCAGCAGCCCCCCGGGGCTAGCGGGGGCCGGCCTCTCTGGGGCCAACGTCCTGACTTTC. Its protein is CASSPPGLAGAGLSGANVLTF.

The genes are TRBV21-1 and TRBJ1-1; no DNA check was done on the table's D call, TRBD1. TRBV21-1 counts as a pseudogene. This CDR3 is built from 15 residues. The DNA for the CDR3 is TGTGCTCAGCAATTAGTTACAGGGGCGAACACTGAAGCTTTCTTT. This gives the protein CAQQLVTGANTEAFF.

CDR3 amino acids: CASSQLTGGSQPQHF. CDR3 in DNA: TGTGCCAGCAGCCAACTAACAGGGGGCAGTCAGCCCCAGCATTTT. The chain is built from TRBV4-2 and TRBJ1-5; 9 bases are shared with TRBD1. Germline CDR1 is LGHNA and CDR2 is YNFKEQ. The junction had 5 bases not matched to a gene; V was cut back by 2 bases and J by 6 bases. This CDR3 spans 15 amino acids.

This chain uses TRBV7-9 with TRBJ2-2; TRBD2 aligns across 8 bases. The CDR3 runs 15 residues. V gave up 5 bases and J gave up 6 bases; unmatched junction bases: 8. Germline CDR1 is SEHNR and CDR2 is FQNEAQ (reference sequence). CDR3 nucleotide sequence: TGTGCCAGCAGCCCCCCAGCGGGAGTCCCCGGGGAGCTGTTTTTT. Translated: CASSPPAGVPGELFF.

This clone was seen a handful of times. This chain links TRBV6-5 with TRBJ2-3; tentatively, D is TRBD1 (6 bases). Per the germline V gene, CDR1 is MNHEY and CDR2 is SVGAGI. The CDR3 is 13 amino acids. V lost 5 bases and J 3 bases, leaving 9 bases between the germline ends. The CDR3 loop reads CASSTGPTDTQYF. The DNA of the CDR3 is TGTGCCAGCAGTACAGGGCCTACAGATACGCAGTATTTT.

This clone appeared a few times. The gene calls are TRBV20-1 and TRBJ2-1; D remains ambiguous. This CDR3 has 12 residues. Trimming pared 3 bases from V and 4 bases from J, leaving 7 bases between. Germline CDR1 is DFQATT and CDR2 is SNEGSKA (reference sequence). In DNA, the CDR3 is TGCAGTGCTAGTTTGCGATACAATGAGCAGTTCTTC. It codes for CSASLRYNEQFF.

This clone was seen once. The rearrangement uses TRBV5-1 and TRBJ1-2; 8 nucleotides align to TRBD1. J gave up 4 bases and V 0 bases, and 17 bases lay outside the gene matches. Germline assignment: CDR1 SGHRS and CDR2 YFSETQ. The CDR3 totals 19 residues. DNA for the CDR3: TGCGCCAGCAGCTTGGCCGAAGGGACAGGCAGAGATTCTACCTATGGCTACACCTTC. Protein: CASSLAEGTGRDSTYGYTF.

There are a few counts of this clone. The gene calls are TRBV19 and TRBJ1-5; D gene ambiguous. The CDR3 covers 17 residues. The V gene's germline CDR1 is LNHDA and CDR2 SQIVND (reference sequence). V was clipped by 5 bases and J by 0 bases, with 17 bases between them. Here the CDR3 reads CASSRSGGLGSNQPQHF. CDR3 nucleotides: TGTGCCAGTAGTCGATCTGGAGGATTAGGTAGCAATCAGCCCCAGCATTTT. The full variable domain, completed using reference TRBV19 and TRBJ1-5, is DGGITQSPKYLFRKEGQNVTLSCEQNLNHDAMYWYRQDPGQGLRLIYYSQIVNDFQKGDIAEGYSVSREKKESFPLTVTSAQKNPTAFYLCASSRSGGLGSNQPQHFGDGTRLSIL.

This clone was counted once. The V and J genes are TRBV19 and TRBJ2-6; D uncertain. The germline V gene has CDR1 LNHDA and CDR2 SQIVND (reference sequence). The CDR3 contains 15 residues. V was trimmed by 6 bases and J by 0 bases, leaving 9 bases between them. CDR3 nucleotide sequence: TGTGCCAGTAGGCACGAGAGCTCTGGGGCCAACGTCCTGACTTTC. This translates into CASRHESSGANVLTF. The full variable domain, rest sourced from reference TRBV19 and TRBJ2-6, is DGGITQSPKYLFRKEGQNVTLSCEQNLNHDAMYWYRQDPGQGLRLIYYSQIVNDFQKGDIAEGYSVSREKKESFPLTVTSAQKNPTAFYLCASRHESSGANVLTFGAGSRLTVL.

This chain links TRBV4-1 with TRBJ2-7; D might be TRBD2 (7 bases). This CDR3 spans 15 amino acids. Germline V gene lookup returns CDR1 MGHRA and CDR2 YSYEKL. Trimming removed 1 base at V and 4 bases at J, with 14 bases between. The CDR3: CASSQAFGGLYEQYF. The CDR3 region has the DNA TGCGCCAGCAGCCAAGCGTTCGGGGGGCTTTACGAGCAGTACTTC.